The 29 T cell receptor beta chains reported below all come from one sample, sequenced in a study of beta chain features in type 1 diabetes. Study-level points and caveats: Moderate yet significant TCRB CDR3 shortening was seen in Type 1 diabetes patients in all four CD4+ subsets.

No cognate antigen is known for these TCRs. Since all of the isolated RNA was reverse transcribed, expressed TCRB transcripts were what got sequenced. The repertoire was sequenced with immunoSEQ multiplex PCR; TCRdb's copy has only in-frame clones and lacks some. The table shows more than 250,000 clones, with roughly 25% occurring only once. The sample was naive CD4+ T cells from blood. These TCRs come from a woman in her twenties or thirties with type 1 diabetes.

DNA for the CDR3: TGCAGCGCAGATATCAAAAACCCGAACACCGGGGAGCTGTTTTTT. Amino acids: CSADIKNPNTGELFF. This chain uses TRBV29-1 with TRBJ2-2; D ambiguous. The CDR3 extends over 15 amino acids. The V gene's germline CDR1 is SQVTM and CDR2 ANQGSEA. V lost 7 bases to trimming and J lost 0 bases, with 15 bases between them.

This clone has a handful of counts. This chain uses TRBV5-1 with TRBJ2-1, with a tentative D call TRBD2 (5 bases). Trimming cost V 3 bases and J 2 bases, with 15 bases left between them. The CDR3 sequence is 16 residues long. CDR1 is SGHRS and CDR2 is YFSETQ in the germline V gene. The CDR3 is CASSSTGRGTYNEQFF. The CDR3 nucleotides read TGCGCCAGCAGCTCCACTGGACGGGGTACCTACAATGAGCAGTTCTTC.

The chain joins TRBV7-9 to TRBJ1-1, with D unclear. Germline V gives CDR1 SEHNR, CDR2 FQNEAQ (reference sequence). The CDR3 is made up of 13 amino acids. The V gene lost 5 bases and the J gene lost 1 base, with 8 bases spanning the gap. CDR3 nucleotide sequence: TGTGCCAGCAGCAATACAGCGAACACTGAAGCTTTCTTT. This encodes CASSNTANTEAFF.

This chain links TRBV2 with TRBJ2-1; no clear D gene. CDR1 and CDR2 from the germline V gene are SNHLY and FYNNEI. CDR3 length: 15 residues. The V end was cut by 2 bases, the J end by 2 bases, with 10 bases between. The DNA for the CDR3 is TGTGCCAGCAGTGAATATCGGGTTACCTACAATGAGCAGTTCTTC. This encodes CASSEYRVTYNEQFF.

V and J are TRBV7-2 and TRBJ2-7; 7 nucleotides align to TRBD2. Germline-derived CDR1 and CDR2 are SGHTA and FQGNSA. The CDR3 has 13 residues. The trim removed 5 bases at V and 3 bases at J, leaving 4 bases unmatched. CDR3 residues: CASSRTSFYEQYF. CDR3 coding DNA: TGTGCCAGCAGCCGGACTAGTTTCTACGAGCAGTACTTC. Looking up the rest from reference TRBV7-2 and TRBJ2-7 gives the full variable domain: GAGVSQSPSNKVTEKGKDVELRCDPISGHTALYWYRQSLGQGLEFLIYFQGNSAPDKSGLPSDRFSAERTGGSVSTLTIQRTQQEDSAVYLCASSRTSFYEQYFGPGTRLTVT.

The V and J genes are TRBV9 and TRBJ2-1; D gene uncertain. Germline V CDR1 and CDR2: SGDLS, YYNGEE. CDR3 length equals 14 residues. The germline V and J ends were trimmed by 0 bases and 8 bases, with 12 bases remaining between them. The CDR3 loop is CASSVEGLSDEQFF. The CDR3 DNA is TGTGCCAGCAGCGTAGAAGGTTTAAGCGATGAGCAGTTCTTC. Full variable domain (missing parts from reference TRBV9 and TRBJ2-1): DSGVTQTPKHLITATGQRVTLRCSPRSGDLSVYWYQQSLDQGLQFLIQYYNGEERAKGNILERFSAQQFPDLHSELNLSSLELGDSALYFCASSVEGLSDEQFFGPGTRLTVL.

A few counts support this clone. The chain combines TRBV5-1 with TRBJ2-5, with D tentatively TRBD1 (6 bases). The germline V gene encodes CDR1 SGHRS and CDR2 YFSETQ. V gave up 6 bases and J gave up 4 bases, with 19 bases separating them. This CDR3 is 15 amino acids long. CDR3 residues: CASTLQGSERETQYF. In DNA form, the CDR3 reads TGCGCCAGCACCTTACAGGGTTCGGAAAGAGAGACCCAGTACTTC. Full variable domain (outside the CDR3, taken from reference TRBV5-1 and TRBJ2-5): KAGVTQTPRYLIKTRGQQVTLSCSPISGHRSVSWYQQTPGQGLQFLFEYFSETQRNKGNFPGRFSGRQFSNSRSEMNVSTLELGDSALYLCASTLQGSERETQYFGPGTRLLVL.

The chain links TRBV29-1 to TRBJ2-5, with 7 bases identical to TRBD2. Germline assignment: CDR1 SQVTM and CDR2 ANQGSEA. The CDR3 covers 13 residues. V lost 3 bases and J lost 7; bases outside the gene matches: 8. CDR3: CSVEGWGGSTQYF. The DNA of the CDR3 is TGCAGCGTTGAGGGGTGGGGGGGTTCGACCCAGTACTTC. The full variable domain, its missing parts supplied by reference TRBV29-1 and TRBJ2-5, is SAVISQKPSRDICQRGTSLTIQCQVDSQVTMMFWYRQQPGQSLTLIATANQGSEATYESGFVIDKFPISRPNLTFSTLTVSNMSPEDSSIYLCSVEGWGGSTQYFGPGTRLLVL.

The chain uses TRBV18 and TRBJ1-2; 9 bases match TRBD1. Trimming cost V 3 bases and J 7 bases; bases outside gene matches: 12. The CDR3 is made up of 16 amino acids. From germline, CDR1 is KGHSH and CDR2 LQKENI. CDR3 DNA: TGTGCCAGCTCACCGGGGGCCGGGACAGGGAGTTTTGGCTACACCTTC. It specifies CASSPGAGTGSFGYTF.

This clone was found a few times. This chain uses TRBV28 with TRBJ1-5, with D possibly matching TRBD1 (5 bases). CDR3 length: 13 amino acids. Germline CDR1 MDHEN, CDR2 SYDVKM. V was pared by 3 bases and J by 5 bases, with 8 bases between. The CDR3 region has the DNA TGTGCCAGCAGTTTGCAGGGATATCAGCCCCAGCATTTT. Residues: CASSLQGYQPQHF.

This clone appeared a few times. The chain carries TRBV5-1 and TRBJ2-2, with TRBD2 identical over 8 bases. J lost 8 bases, V lost 4 bases, and 13 bases had no gene match. The germline V gene has CDR1 SGHRS and CDR2 YFSETQ. This CDR3 comprises 16 residues. The CDR3 DNA reads as TGCGCCAGCAGCCCCGGGAGGGCAAGGTCGGCTGGGGAGCTGTTTTTT. It is translated as CASSPGRARSAGELFF.

This clone was picked up a small number of times. This chain joins TRBV9 and TRBJ1-4; D ambiguous. The V end lost 0 bases, the J end lost 0 bases, and 6 bases lay between the germline ends. CDR3 length equals 15 residues. Germline loops: CDR1 SGDLS, CDR2 YYNGEE. CDR3 sequence (DNA): TGTGCCAGCAGCGTAGGGGCAGCAACTAATGAAAAACTGTTTTTT. Protein: CASSVGAATNEKLFF.

The V call is TRBV30, the J call TRBJ1-1; D not resolved. There are 15 residues in the CDR3. V lost 4 bases and J 1 base, leaving 16 bases between the germline ends. CDR1 and CDR2 (germline): GTSNPN, SVGIG (reference sequence). This chain's CDR3 is CAWTTYSYENTEAFF. In DNA form, the CDR3 reads TGTGCCTGGACTACCTATTCTTATGAGAACACTGAAGCTTTCTTT.

This sequence joins TRBV28 and TRBJ1-5; no clear D gene. Germline loops: CDR1 MDHEN, CDR2 SYDVKM. This CDR3 is built from 12 residues. V shed 6 bases and J shed 11 bases, with 14 bases lying between them. CDR3 DNA sequence: TGTGCCAGCAGGATTCCGGGTGGTTCCCAGCATTTT. Translating it yields CASRIPGGSQHF.

The gene calls are TRBV5-1 and TRBJ2-1; D perhaps matches TRBD2 (6 bases). CDR3 length: 14 amino acids. Looked up from germline, CDR1 is SGHRS and CDR2 is YFSETQ. Deletions cut 4 bases from V and 6 bases from J, with 14 bases between. The CDR3 DNA reads TGCGCCAGCAGCGTTGTAAATAGCGGCAATGAGCAGTTCTTC. This codes for CASSVVNSGNEQFF.

The chain carries TRBV15 and TRBJ1-2; 10 nucleotides match TRBD1. Germline V lookup: CDR1 LNHNV, CDR2 YYDKDF (reference sequence). With V trimmed by 1 base and J by 12 bases, 8 bases remained unmatched. CDR3 length: 14 amino acids. Here the CDR3 reads CATSRGGTGEFHTF. The CDR3 region has the DNA TGTGCCACCAGCAGAGGCGGGACAGGGGAGTTTCACACCTTC.

The chain recombines TRBV4-1 with TRBJ1-1, with D maybe TRBD1 (6 bases). The germline V gene encodes CDR1 MGHRA and CDR2 YSYEKL. The ends were cut back, 4 bases at V and 1 base at J, with 10 bases in the middle. This CDR3 comprises 14 residues. The DNA of the CDR3 is TGCGCCAGCAGCCGCCTGACAGGGAACACTGAAGCTTTCTTT. Translating gives CASSRLTGNTEAFF.

CDR3 protein: CASRDPGISEAFF. The CDR3 coding sequence is TGTGCCAGCAGAGATCCGGGTATCTCTGAAGCTTTCTTT. V gene TRBV6-5 combines with J gene TRBJ1-1; D remains unclear. The CDR3 length is 13 residues. Germline V lookup: CDR1 MNHEY, CDR2 SVGAGI. Trimming cost V 6 bases and J 6 bases, with 14 bases left between them.

The rearrangement joins TRBV11-1 to TRBJ2-5; tentatively, D is TRBD2 (5 bases). The CDR3 consists of 14 residues. Looked up from germline, CDR1 is SGHAT and CDR2 is FQDESV (reference sequence). Trimming left V 6 bases short and J 5 bases short, with 16 bases between. The CDR3 loop is CASSLAIAQETQYF. CDR3 DNA sequence: TGTGCCAGCAGTCTAGCAATCGCTCAGGAGACCCAGTACTTC.

There are a few counts of this clone. The rearrangement uses TRBV6-5 and TRBJ2-5; 8 bases align to TRBD1. Trimming cost V 5 bases and J 1 base; bases outside gene matches: 6. CDR3 length: 15 residues. From germline, CDR1 is MNHEY and CDR2 SVGAGI. This CDR3 reads CASSLIGQGQETQYF. DNA for the CDR3: TGTGCCAGCAGTCTAATAGGACAGGGCCAAGAGACCCAGTACTTC.

J is TRBJ2-6 and V is TRBV2, with D possibly TRBD2 on 6 matching bases. The CDR3 has 17 residues. Germline V gives CDR1 SNHLY, CDR2 FYNNEI. V dropped 3 bases and J dropped 0 bases, with 12 bases sitting between them. CDR3 nucleotide sequence: TGTGCCAGCAGTGATTCGGGAGACTACTCTGGGGCCAACGTCCTGACTTTC. Protein product: CASSDSGDYSGANVLTF. The whole variable domain, filled in from reference TRBV2 and TRBJ2-6, reads EPEVTQTPSHQVTQMGQEVILRCVPISNHLYFYWYRQILGQKVEFLVSFYNNEISEKSEIFDDQFSVERPDGSNFTLKIRSTKLEDSAMYFCASSDSGDYSGANVLTFGAGSRLTVL.

This clone came up a few times. V is TRBV29-1 and J is TRBJ1-3; D gene uncertain. The V gene lost 6 bases and the J gene lost 0 bases, with 9 bases spanning the gap. Germline assignment: CDR1 SQVTM and CDR2 ANQGSEA. The CDR3 totals 13 residues. The CDR3 reads CSVTVSSGNTIYF. The CDR3 region has the DNA TGCAGCGTCACTGTTAGCTCTGGAAACACCATATATTTT.

This clone was seen a handful of times. Other DNA sequences in the sample encode the same CDR3. The chain uses TRBV7-9 and TRBJ1-2; D is ambiguous. Germline CDR1 is SEHNR and CDR2 is FQNEAQ (reference sequence). This CDR3 is 13 amino acids long. Trimming cost V 3 bases and J 0 bases, with 5 bases left between them. DNA of the CDR3: TGTGCCAGCAGCTTTACTGCTAACTATGGCTACACCTTC. Residues: CASSFTANYGYTF.

The chain has TRBV30 and TRBJ2-2; D gene ambiguous. The CDR3 runs 14 residues. The V end was cut by 5 bases, the J end by 1 base, with 11 bases between. Germline lookup yields CDR1 GTSNPN and CDR2 SVGIG (reference sequence). CDR3 loop: CAWAALVNTGELFF. As DNA, the CDR3 is TGTGCCTGGGCCGCGCTAGTGAACACCGGGGAGCTGTTTTTT.

As concerns this clone: This sample includes further DNA sequences coding for the same CDR3. The J gene is TRBJ2-7, the V gene TRBV5-1, with 9 bases fitting TRBD1. This CDR3 has 13 amino acids. Germline CDR1 is SGHRS and CDR2 is YFSETQ. Trimming removed 4 bases from V and 5 bases from J; junction bases left unmatched: 4. CDR3 sequence: CASSRDRANEQYF. CDR3 nucleotide sequence: TGCGCCAGCAGCCGGGACAGGGCCAACGAGCAGTACTTC.

The genes are TRBV9 and TRBJ2-2; TRBD1 matches 7 bases. This CDR3 spans 16 amino acids. J was trimmed by 4 bases and V by 3 bases; bases with no gene match: 9. Per the germline V gene, CDR1 is SGDLS and CDR2 is YYNGEE. For the CDR3, the DNA is TGTGCCAGCAGCGAAAGGGGACAGTGGGGCACCGGGGAGCTGTTTTTT. Translated, it gives CASSERGQWGTGELFF.

The chain carries TRBV28 and TRBJ2-7; 8 bases are a match to TRBD1. This CDR3 contains 16 residues. Germline CDR1 MDHEN, CDR2 SYDVKM. J gave up 4 bases and V 1 base, and 9 bases lay outside the gene matches. The CDR3 reads CASSLYGRRGQYEQYF. DNA for the CDR3: TGTGCCAGCAGTTTATACGGCCGCAGGGGGCAATACGAGCAGTACTTC.

This clone was seen more than once but under ten times. CDR3 DNA sequence: TGTGCCAGCAGCGTCTGGCTAGCGGGCTATGAGCAGTTCTTC. Its protein is CASSVWLAGYEQFF. V usage is TRBV9 and J usage is TRBJ2-1, with 8 bases matching TRBD2. The CDR3 has 14 amino acids. The germline V gene encodes CDR1 SGDLS and CDR2 YYNGEE. After removal of 2 bases from V and 8 bases from J, the junction contained 6 bases not matched to a gene.

The rearrangement joins TRBV5-1 to TRBJ1-1, with TRBD1 matching over 8 bases. J was trimmed by 0 bases and V by 0 bases; bases with no gene match: 4. This CDR3 comprises 16 residues. Germline CDR1 and CDR2: SGHRS and YFSETQ. CDR3: CASSLGTGSMNTEAFF. CDR3 in DNA: TGCGCCAGCAGCTTGGGGACAGGGTCCATGAACACTGAAGCTTTCTTT.